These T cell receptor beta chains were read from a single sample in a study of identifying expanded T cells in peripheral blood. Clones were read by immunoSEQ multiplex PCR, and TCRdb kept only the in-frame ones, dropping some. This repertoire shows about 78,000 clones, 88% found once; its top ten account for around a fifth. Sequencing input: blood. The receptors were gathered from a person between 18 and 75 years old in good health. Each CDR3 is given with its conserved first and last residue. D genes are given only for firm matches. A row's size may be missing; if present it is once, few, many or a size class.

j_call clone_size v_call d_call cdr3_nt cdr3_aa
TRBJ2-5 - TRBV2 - TGTGCCAGCATAAGAGGTCAAGAGACCCAGTACTTC CASIRGQETQYF
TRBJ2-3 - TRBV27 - TGTGCCAGCAGCCCCTATGGTTTCGTGGTGGATACGCAGTATTTT CASSPYGFVVDTQYF
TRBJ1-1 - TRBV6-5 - TGTGCCAGCAGTTATACTGCAGGCCTTGAAGCTTTCTTT CASSYTAGLEAFF
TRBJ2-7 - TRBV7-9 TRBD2 TGTGCCAGCAGCTTAGACGCTAGCGGGGGGTTAAAGGAGCAGTACTTC CASSLDASGGLKEQYF
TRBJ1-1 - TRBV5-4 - TGTGCCAGCAGCTTTGGGGGTCTCGCTGAAGCTTTCTTT CASSFGGLAEAFF
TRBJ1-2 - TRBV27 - TGTGCCAGCAGTTCGACAGCGATTAACTATGGCTACACCTTC CASSSTAINYGYTF
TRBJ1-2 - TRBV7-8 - TGTGCCAGCAGCCCCACAGGCTATGGCTACACCTTC CASSPTGYGYTF
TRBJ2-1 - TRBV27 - TGTGCCAGCAGTTTACTAGCATACAATGAGCAGTTCTTC CASSLLAYNEQFF
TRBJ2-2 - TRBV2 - TGTGCCAGCAGTCGGAGGTATCCGAACACCGGGGAGCTGTTTTTT CASSRRYPNTGELFF
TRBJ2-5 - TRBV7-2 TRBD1 TGTGCCAGCAGCTTAGCGTTCGGGACAGGTGTCCAAGAGACCCAGTACTTC CASSLAFGTGVQETQYF
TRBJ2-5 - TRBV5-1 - TGCGCCAGCAGCTTGGAGGGCAGACAAGAGACCCAGTACTTC CASSLEGRQETQYF
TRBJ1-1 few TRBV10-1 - TGCGCCAGCAGTGAGACGGTGAACACTGAAGCTTTCTTT CASSETVNTEAFF
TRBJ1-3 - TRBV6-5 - TGTGCCAGCAAAGGCCTCTCTGGAAACACCATATATTTT CASKGLSGNTIYF
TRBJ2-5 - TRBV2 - TGTGCCAGCAGTGAATCTGTGACCGGGGTAGAGACCCAGTACTTC CASSESVTGVETQYF
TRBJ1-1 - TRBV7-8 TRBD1 TGTGCCAGCAGCGAGACAGTCAGGGGGCCTGAAGCTTTCTTT CASSETVRGPEAFF
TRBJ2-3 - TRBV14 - TGTGCCAGCAGCCTTCAAGGTTTGGATACGCAGTATTTT CASSLQGLDTQYF
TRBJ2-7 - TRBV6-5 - TGTGCCAGCAGTCAAACGAGGTACGAGCAGTACTTC CASSQTRYEQYF
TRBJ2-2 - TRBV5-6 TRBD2 TGTGCCAGCAGCTTGGTCGGGGGGTCGAACACCGGGGAGCTGTTTTTT CASSLVGGSNTGELFF
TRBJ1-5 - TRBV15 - TGTGCCACCAGCAGAGATAGGAGAAACAATCAGCCCCAGCATTTT CATSRDRRNNQPQHF
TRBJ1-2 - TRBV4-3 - TGCGCCAGCAGCCAAGATTCGGGGGCTGGGGTCTATGGCTACACCTTC CASSQDSGAGVYGYTF
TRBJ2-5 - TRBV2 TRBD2 TGTGCCACAAAGCGACTAGCTGCGTTCGAGACCCAGTACTTC CATKRLAAFETQYF
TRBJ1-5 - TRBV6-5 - TGTGCCAGCAGTTACGGGATTACTCAGCCCCAGCATTTT CASSYGITQPQHF
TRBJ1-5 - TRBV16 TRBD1 TGTGCCAGCAGCCAATCCCCAGGGGGCGGCAATCAGCCCCAGCATTTT CASSQSPGGGNQPQHF
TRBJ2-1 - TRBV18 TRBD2 TGTGCCAGCTCACCGCGCCCCGGGACTAGCGGGGAAAGCAATGAGCAGTTCTTC CASSPRPGTSGESNEQFF
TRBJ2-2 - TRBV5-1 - TGCGCCAGCGCGTTAGGGTCGAACACCGGGGAGCTGTTTTTT CASALGSNTGELFF
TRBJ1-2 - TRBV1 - TGCACCAGCAGCCACCTCGGCAGCTACAGGGGAAAAAGGGATGGCTACACCTTC CTSSHLGSYRGKRDGYTF
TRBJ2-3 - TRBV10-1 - TGCGCCAGCAGGGCGACTCGTCTGGGAACAGATACGCAGTATTTT CASRATRLGTDTQYF
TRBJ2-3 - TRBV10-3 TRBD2 TGTGCCATCAGTGGGGAGGGTGGCTCCTCAGCAACGGATACGCAGTATTTT CAISGEGGSSATDTQYF